Given below is one TCR beta chain in context. Libraries were prepared by immunoSEQ multiplex PCR; TCRdb keeps only in-frame clonotypes and omits some of them. The profile covers 50,000 to 65,000 clones, with 90% appearing a single time and 1% to 1.5% taken by the ten largest. The data stem from a study of control samples from healthy donors and cancer patients. Trimming removed 5 bases from V and 0 bases from J; junction bases left unmatched: 11. The CDR3 has 19 amino acids. Germline V gene sequence: CDR1 MDHEN, CDR2 SYDVKM. V usage is TRBV28 and J usage is TRBJ1-5; 12 bases match TRBD1. The TCR was taken from a woman aged 50 to 60 with colorectal cancer. Material: PBMCs. DNA of the CDR3: TGTGCCAGCAGTGCAGACCGGGACAGGGGGCCATATAGCAATCAGCCCCAGCATTTT. As protein: CASSADRDRGPYSNQPQHF. Full variable domain (remainder filled in from reference TRBV28 and TRBJ1-5): DVKVTQSSRYLVKRTGEKVFLECVQDMDHENMFWYRQDPGLGLRLIYFSYDVKMKEKGDIPEGYSVSREKKERFSLILESASTNQTSMYLCASSADRDRGPYSNQPQHFGDGTRLSIL.